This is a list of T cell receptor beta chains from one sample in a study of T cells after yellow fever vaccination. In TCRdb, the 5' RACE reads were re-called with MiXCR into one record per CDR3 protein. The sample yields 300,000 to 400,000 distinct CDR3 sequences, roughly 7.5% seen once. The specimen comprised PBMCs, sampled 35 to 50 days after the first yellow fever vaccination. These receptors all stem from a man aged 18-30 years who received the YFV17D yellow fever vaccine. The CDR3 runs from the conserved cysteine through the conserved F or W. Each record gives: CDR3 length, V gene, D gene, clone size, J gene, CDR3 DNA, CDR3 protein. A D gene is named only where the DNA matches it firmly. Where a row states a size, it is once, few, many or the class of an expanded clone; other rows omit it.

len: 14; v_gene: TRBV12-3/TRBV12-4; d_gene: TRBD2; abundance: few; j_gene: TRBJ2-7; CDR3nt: TGTGCCAGCAGTTTCGGCGGGGGGCCCTACGAGCAGTACTTC; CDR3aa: CASSFGGGPYEQYF
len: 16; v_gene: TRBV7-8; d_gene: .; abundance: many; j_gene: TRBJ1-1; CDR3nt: TGTGCCAGCAGCCCTCCCGGATTGGGGGGGGACACTGAAGCTTTCTTT; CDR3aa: CASSPPGLGGDTEAFF
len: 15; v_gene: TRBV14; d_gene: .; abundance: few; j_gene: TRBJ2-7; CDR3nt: TGTGCCAGCAGCCAAGGGGCAGGGATACTTTACGAGCAGTACTTC; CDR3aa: CASSQGAGILYEQYF
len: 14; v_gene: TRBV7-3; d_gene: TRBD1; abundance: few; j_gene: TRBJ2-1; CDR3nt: TGTGCCAGCAGTCCAACAGGGGGCGGGGATGAGCAGTTCTTC; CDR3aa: CASSPTGGGDEQFF
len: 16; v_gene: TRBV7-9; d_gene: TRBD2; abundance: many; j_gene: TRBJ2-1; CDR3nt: TGTGCCAGCAGCTTTCCGACTAGCGGGGGGACGAATGAGCAGTTCTTC; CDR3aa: CASSFPTSGGTNEQFF
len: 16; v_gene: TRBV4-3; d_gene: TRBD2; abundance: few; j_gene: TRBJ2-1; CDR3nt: TGCGCCAGCAGCCAAGATTCCGGGGGGTTCTACAATGAGCAGTTCTTC; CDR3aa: CASSQDSGGFYNEQFF
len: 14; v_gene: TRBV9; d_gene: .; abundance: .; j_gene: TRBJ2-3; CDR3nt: TGTGCCAGCAGCGTAGGGGAGAACACAGATACGCAGTATTTT; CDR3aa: CASSVGENTDTQYF
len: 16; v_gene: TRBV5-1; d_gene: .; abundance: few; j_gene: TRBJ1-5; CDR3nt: TGCGCCAGCAGCTTGGATGGGCGAATTAGCAATCAGCCCCAGCATTTT; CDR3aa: CASSLDGRISNQPQHF
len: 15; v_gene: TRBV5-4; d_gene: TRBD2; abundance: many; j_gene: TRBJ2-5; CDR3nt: TGTGCCAGCAGCTTACCTAGCGGGATTCAAGAGACCCAGTACTTC; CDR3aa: CASSLPSGIQETQYF
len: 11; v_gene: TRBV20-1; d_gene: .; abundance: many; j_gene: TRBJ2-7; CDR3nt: TGCAGTGCAGGACGGGGTTACGAGCAGTACTTC; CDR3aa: CSAGRGYEQYF
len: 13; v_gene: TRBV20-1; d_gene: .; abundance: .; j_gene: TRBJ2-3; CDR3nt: TGCAGTGCTAGACTATCAGGGTCAGATACGCAGTATTTT; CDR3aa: CSARLSGSDTQYF
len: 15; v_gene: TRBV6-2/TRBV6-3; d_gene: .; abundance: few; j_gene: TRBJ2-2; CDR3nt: TGTGCCAGCAGTTACCTAACGACAGGTACCGGGGAGCTGTTTTTT; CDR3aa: CASSYLTTGTGELFF
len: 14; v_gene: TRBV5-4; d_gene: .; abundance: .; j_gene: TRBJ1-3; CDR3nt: TGTGCCAGCAGCCTCGATATGCAGGGAAACACCATATATTTT; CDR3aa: CASSLDMQGNTIYF
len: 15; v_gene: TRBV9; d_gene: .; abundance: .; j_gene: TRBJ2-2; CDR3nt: TGTGCCAGCAGCGTAGATAGTCTTAACACCGGGGAGCTGTTTTTT; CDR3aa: CASSVDSLNTGELFF
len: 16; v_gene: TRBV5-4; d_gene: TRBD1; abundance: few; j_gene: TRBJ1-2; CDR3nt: TGTGCCAGCAGCCGGGGGACAGCCCGAGAGAACTATGGCTACACCTTC; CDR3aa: CASSRGTARENYGYTF
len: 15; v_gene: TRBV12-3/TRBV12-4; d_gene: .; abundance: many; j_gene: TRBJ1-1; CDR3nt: TGTGCCAGCAGTTTAACGGGTGCCGCCAACACTGAAGCTTTCTTT; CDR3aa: CASSLTGAANTEAFF
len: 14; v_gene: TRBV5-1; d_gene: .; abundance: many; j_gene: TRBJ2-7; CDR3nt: TGCGCCAGCAGCTTGACTACAGGGAAGAACGAGCAGTACTTC; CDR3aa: CASSLTTGKNEQYF
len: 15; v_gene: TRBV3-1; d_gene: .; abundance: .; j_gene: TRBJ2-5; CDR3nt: TGTGCCAGCAGCCTGGGACCTACCGGCGCGGGGACCCAGTACTTC; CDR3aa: CASSLGPTGAGTQYF
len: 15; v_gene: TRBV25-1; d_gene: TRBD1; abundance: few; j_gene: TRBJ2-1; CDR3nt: TGTGCCAGCAGTGGGGGACAGGAATTCTACAATGAGCAGTTCTTC; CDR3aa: CASSGGQEFYNEQFF
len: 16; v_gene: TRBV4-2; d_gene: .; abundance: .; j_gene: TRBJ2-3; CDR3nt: TGTGCCAGCAGCCAAGAAGGGCGGCCGAGCACAGATACGCAGTATTTT; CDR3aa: CASSQEGRPSTDTQYF
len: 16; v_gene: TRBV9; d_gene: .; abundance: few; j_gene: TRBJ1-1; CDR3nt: TGTGCCAGCAGCGAGCCCCTGGGAGGGTTGGACACTGAAGCTTTCTTT; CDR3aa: CASSEPLGGLDTEAFF
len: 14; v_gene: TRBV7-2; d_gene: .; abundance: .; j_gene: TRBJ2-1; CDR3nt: TGTGCCAGCAGCTTTTGGGGTACGGTGCATGAGCAGTTCTTC; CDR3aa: CASSFWGTVHEQFF
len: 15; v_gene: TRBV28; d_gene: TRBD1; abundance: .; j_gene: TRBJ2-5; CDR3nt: TGTGCCAGCAGACTACGGACAGGGTGGGAAGAGACCCAGTACTTC; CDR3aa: CASRLRTGWEETQYF
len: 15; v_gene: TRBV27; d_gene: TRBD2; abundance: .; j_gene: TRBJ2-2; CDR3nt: TGTGCCAGCAGCAGGGCGGGGGGACTGACCGGGGAGCTGTTTTTT; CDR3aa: CASSRAGGLTGELFF
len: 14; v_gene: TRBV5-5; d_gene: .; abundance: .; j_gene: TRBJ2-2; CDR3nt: TGTGCCAGCAGCAACCACCCTCAGGGTTGGGAGCTGTTTTTT; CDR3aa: CASSNHPQGWELFF
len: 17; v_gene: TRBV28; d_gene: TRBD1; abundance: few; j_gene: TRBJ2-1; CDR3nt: TGTGCCAGCAGTCGCCTAGGTTGGGGGACAGGGGAGAATGAGCAGTTCTTC; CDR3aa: CASSRLGWGTGENEQFF
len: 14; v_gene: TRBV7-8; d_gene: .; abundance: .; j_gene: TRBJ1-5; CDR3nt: TGTGCCAGCAGCTCTACACGGGCCGCATGGCCCCAGCATTTT; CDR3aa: CASSSTRAAWPQHF
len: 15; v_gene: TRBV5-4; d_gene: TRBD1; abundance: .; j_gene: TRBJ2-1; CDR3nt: TGTGCCAGCAGCCCCTCAGGGACAGGGTTCAATGAGCAGTTCTTC; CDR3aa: CASSPSGTGFNEQFF
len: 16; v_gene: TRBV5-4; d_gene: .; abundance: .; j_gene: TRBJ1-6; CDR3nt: TGTGCCAGCAGCTTGGGGGCAGGAACTGCAGATTCACCCCTCCACTTT; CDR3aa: CASSLGAGTADSPLHF
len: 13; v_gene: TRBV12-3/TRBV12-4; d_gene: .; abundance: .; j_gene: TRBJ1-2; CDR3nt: TGTGCCAGCAGTTTGATGGAGAGGGATGGCTACACCTTC; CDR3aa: CASSLMERDGYTF
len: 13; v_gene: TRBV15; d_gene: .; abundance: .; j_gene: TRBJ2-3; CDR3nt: TGTGCCACCAGCGCTCCTCCTGTTGATACGCAGTATTTT; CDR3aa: CATSAPPVDTQYF
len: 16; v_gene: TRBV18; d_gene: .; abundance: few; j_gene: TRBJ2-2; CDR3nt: TGTGCCAGCTCACCACCATGGACAGCGAACACCGGGGAGCTGTTTTTT; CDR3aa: CASSPPWTANTGELFF
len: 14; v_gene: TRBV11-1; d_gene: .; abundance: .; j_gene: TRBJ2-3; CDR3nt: TGTGCCAGCAGCTTAGAGGCCAGCACAGATACGCAGTATTTT; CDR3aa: CASSLEASTDTQYF
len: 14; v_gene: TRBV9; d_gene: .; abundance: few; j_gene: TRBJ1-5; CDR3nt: TGTGCCAGCAGCTCTTCGGGTTTAGGGCAGCCCCAGCATTTT; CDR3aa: CASSSSGLGQPQHF